This T cell receptor beta chain was obtained from a study of beta chain features in type 1 diabetes. The authors reverse transcribed all of the isolated RNA, so sequencing captured expressed TCRB transcripts. Using immunoSEQ multiplex PCR, the repertoire was profiled, and TCRdb retains in-frame clones only, with some absent. Of over 500,000 clones in the sample, around 15% were seen once. This CDR3 contains 13 residues. Trimming cost V 6 bases and J 8 bases; bases outside gene matches: 7. Germline V CDR1 and CDR2: LNHNV, YYDKDF (reference sequence). The specimen was naive CD4+ T cells from blood. The V gene is TRBV15, the J gene TRBJ2-4; TRBD2 matches 7 bases. This sequence originates from a man aged 18 to 29 in good health. CDR3 in amino acids: CATSRRAGDIQYF. Written as DNA, the CDR3 is TGTGCCACCAGTCGAAGGGCGGGGGACATTCAGTACTTC.